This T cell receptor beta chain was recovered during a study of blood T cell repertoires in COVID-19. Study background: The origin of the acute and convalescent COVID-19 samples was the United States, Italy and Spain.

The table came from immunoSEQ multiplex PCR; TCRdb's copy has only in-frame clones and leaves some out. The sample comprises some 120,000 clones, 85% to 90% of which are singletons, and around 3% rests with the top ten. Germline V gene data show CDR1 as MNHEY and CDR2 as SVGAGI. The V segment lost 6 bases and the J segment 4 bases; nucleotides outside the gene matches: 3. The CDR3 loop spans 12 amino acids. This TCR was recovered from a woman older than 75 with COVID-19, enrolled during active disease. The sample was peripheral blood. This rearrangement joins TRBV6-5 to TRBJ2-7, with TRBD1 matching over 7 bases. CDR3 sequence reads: CASSLTGYEQYF. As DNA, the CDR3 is TGTGCCAGCAGCTTGACAGGGTACGAGCAGTACTTC.